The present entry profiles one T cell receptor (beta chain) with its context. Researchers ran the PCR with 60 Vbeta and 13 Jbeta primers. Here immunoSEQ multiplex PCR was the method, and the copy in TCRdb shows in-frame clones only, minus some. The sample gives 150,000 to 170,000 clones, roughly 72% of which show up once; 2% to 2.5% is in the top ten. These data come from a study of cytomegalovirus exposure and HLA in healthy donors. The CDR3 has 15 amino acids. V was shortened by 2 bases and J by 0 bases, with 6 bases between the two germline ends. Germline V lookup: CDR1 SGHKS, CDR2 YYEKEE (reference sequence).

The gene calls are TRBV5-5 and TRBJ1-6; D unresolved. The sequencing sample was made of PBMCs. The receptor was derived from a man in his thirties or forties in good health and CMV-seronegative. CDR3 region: CASSFDSSYNSPLHF. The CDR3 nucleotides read TGTGCCAGCAGCTTCGATAGCTCCTATAATTCACCCCTCCACTTT. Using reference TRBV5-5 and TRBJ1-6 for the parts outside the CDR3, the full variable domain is DAGVTQSPTHLIKTRGQQVTLRCSPISGHKSVSWYQQVLGQGPQFIFQYYEKEERGRGNFPDRFSARQFPNYSSELNVNALLLGDSALYLCASSFDSSYNSPLHFGNGTRLTVT.